These 8 T cell receptor beta chains were sequenced from one sample in a study of CD8 T cells in ankylosing spondylitis. TCRdb re-analysed the 5' RACE reads in MiXCR, keeping a single row per CDR3 protein. Among 200,000 to 250,000 distinct CDR3 sequences listed, 7.5% to 9.5% were seen once. The sequenced sample consisted of blood, either unsorted or a sorted T cell fraction (not recorded which). The receptors here all came from a female donor with ankylosing spondylitis or in good health (not recorded which).

This clonotype has ten or more counts. The gene calls are TRBV6-5 and TRBJ1-4; D is unresolved. This CDR3 comprises 14 residues. The germline V gene encodes CDR1 MNHEY and CDR2 SVGAGI. Trimming removed 2 bases at V and 5 bases at J, with 9 bases between. CDR3 in amino acids: CASSYRPNNEKLFF. The CDR3 DNA follows: TGTGCCAGCAGTTACAGGCCTAACAATGAAAAACTGTTTTTT.

This clonotype showed up many times. This chain connects TRBV27 to TRBJ2-7, with 11 nucleotides matching TRBD1. The J segment lost 4 bases and the V segment lost 5 bases, leaving 4 bases of the junction unmatched. CDR1 and CDR2 from the germline V gene are MNHEY and SMNVEV (reference sequence). The CDR3 sequence is 14 residues long. The CDR3 nucleotides are TGTGCCAGCAGTCCGAGGGACAGGGGGTACGAGCAGTACTTC. This gives the protein CASSPRDRGYEQYF.

There are many counts of this clonotype. The rearrangement links TRBV10-3 to TRBJ2-7; tentatively, D is TRBD2 (5 bases). The CDR3 has 11 residues. Germline V lookup: CDR1 ENHRY, CDR2 SYGVKD. V shed 8 bases and J shed 6 bases, with 11 bases lying between them. The CDR3 DNA reads as TGTGCCATCGCCGGGGATCTCGAGCAGTACTTC. Its protein product is CAIAGDLEQYF.

This clonotype was picked up many times. The rearrangement uses TRBV12-3 or TRBV12-4 and TRBJ2-1; D gene unclear. CDR3 length: 14 residues. V was pared by 8 bases and J by 8 bases, with 19 bases between. The CDR3, as DNA: TGTGCCAGCCGGTTTTTGGAGACAAACGATGAGCAGTTCTTC. Translated: CASRFLETNDEQFF.

This clonotype was seen once. The junction departs from the called germline gene at one end, perhaps through a read error. This chain joins TRBV7-8 and TRBJ2-7, with TRBD1 matching 7 bases. CDR1 and CDR2 (germline): SGHVS, FQNEAQ. The CDR3 spans 14 residues. Here the CDR3 reads CANSQGTAANEQYF. The CDR3 DNA follows: TGTGCCAACAGCCAGGGGACAGCAGCCAACGAGCAGTACTTC.

This clonotype was counted at least ten times. The gene calls are TRBV14 and TRBJ2-7; D remains ambiguous. The germline CDR1 and CDR2 sequences are SGHDN and FVKESK. V shed 2 bases and J shed 3 bases, with 5 bases lying between them. This CDR3 is 12 amino acids long. This CDR3 is CASSQSIYEQYF. CDR3 nucleotides: TGTGCCAGCAGCCAATCGATCTACGAGCAGTACTTC.

This clonotype occurred many times. This sequence joins TRBV9 and TRBJ2-7, with D unresolved. This CDR3 region has 15 residues. Trimming removed 5 bases at V and 3 bases at J, with 18 bases between. Germline V gives CDR1 SGDLS, CDR2 YYNGEE. CDR3 bases: TGTGCCAGCAGTCTCGCGACCGGGCATATCTACGAGCAGTACTTC. Its translation is CASSLATGHIYEQYF.

In regard to this clonotype: Given a much more abundant clone one base away, this may be a read error. The genes are TRBV7-3 and TRBJ2-7; D is unclear. The CDR3 runs to 13 residues. The germline V gene has CDR1 SGHTA and CDR2 FQGTGA. The CDR3 loop reads CVSSPWAGSEQYF. The DNA for the CDR3 is TGTGTCAGCAGCCCCTGGGCAGGCTCCGAGCAGTACTTC.